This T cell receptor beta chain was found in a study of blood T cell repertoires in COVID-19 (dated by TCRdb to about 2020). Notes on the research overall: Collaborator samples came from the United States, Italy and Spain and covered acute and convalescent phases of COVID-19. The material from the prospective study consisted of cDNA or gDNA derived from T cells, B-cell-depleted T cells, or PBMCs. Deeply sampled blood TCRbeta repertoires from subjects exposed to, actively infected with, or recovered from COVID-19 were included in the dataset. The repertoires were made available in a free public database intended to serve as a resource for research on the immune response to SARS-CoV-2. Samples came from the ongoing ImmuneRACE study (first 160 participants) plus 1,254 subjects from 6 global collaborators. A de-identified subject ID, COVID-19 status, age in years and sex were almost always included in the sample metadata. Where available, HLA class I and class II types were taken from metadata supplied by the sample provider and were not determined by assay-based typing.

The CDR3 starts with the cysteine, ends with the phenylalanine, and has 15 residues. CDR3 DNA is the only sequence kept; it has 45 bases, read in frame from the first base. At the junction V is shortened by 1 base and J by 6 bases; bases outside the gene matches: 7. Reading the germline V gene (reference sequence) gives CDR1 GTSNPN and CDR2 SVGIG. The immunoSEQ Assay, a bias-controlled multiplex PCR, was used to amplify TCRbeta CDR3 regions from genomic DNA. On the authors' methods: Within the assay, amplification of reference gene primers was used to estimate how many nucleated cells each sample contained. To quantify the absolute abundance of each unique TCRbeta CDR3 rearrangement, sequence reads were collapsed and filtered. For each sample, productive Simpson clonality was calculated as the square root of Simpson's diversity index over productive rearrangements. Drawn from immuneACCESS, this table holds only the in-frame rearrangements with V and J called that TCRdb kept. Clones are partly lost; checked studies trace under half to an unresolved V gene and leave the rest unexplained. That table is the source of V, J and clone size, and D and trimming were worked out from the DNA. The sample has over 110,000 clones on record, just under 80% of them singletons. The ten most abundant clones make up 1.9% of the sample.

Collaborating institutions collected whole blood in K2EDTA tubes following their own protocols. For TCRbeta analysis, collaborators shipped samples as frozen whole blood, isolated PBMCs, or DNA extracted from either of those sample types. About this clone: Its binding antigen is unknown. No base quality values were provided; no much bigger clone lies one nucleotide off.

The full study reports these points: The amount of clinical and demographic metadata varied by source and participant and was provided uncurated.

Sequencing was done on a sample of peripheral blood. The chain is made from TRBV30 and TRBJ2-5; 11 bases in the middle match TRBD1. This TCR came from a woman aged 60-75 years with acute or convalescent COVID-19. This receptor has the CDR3 CAWSAGQGAGKTQYF. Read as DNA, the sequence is TGTGCCTGGAGTGCAGGACAGGGGGCCGGAAAGACCCAGTACTTC.